This T cell receptor beta chain was obtained from a study of blood T cell repertoires in COVID-19. Study-wide context: In each case, the material was cDNA or gDNA derived from T cells, B-cell-depleted T cells, or PBMCs.

The V gene's germline CDR1 is MNHEY and CDR2 SVGEGT. The CDR3 is made up of 14 amino acids. V gave up 5 bases and J gave up 0 bases, with 7 bases separating them. Per the authors' pipeline: Counts of nucleated cells, estimated from reference gene primer amplification, were obtained. The method was immunoSEQ multiplex PCR; TCRdb's version includes in-frame clones alone and lacks a portion of them. V, J and clone size were drawn from that table, and D and trimming were deduced from the DNA. The sample includes 250,000 to 350,000 clones, roughly 90% of them seen just once. The receptor's source is a man younger than 45 with acute or convalescent COVID-19. The rearrangement links TRBV6-2 or TRBV6-3 to TRBJ2-2; unclear D gene. The sequenced sample consisted of peripheral blood. The CDR3 loop reads CASSPVSNTGELFF. Written as DNA, the CDR3 is TGTGCCAGCAGTCCGGTTTCGAACACCGGGGAGCTGTTTTTT.